Each of the 2 T cell receptor beta chains below was sequenced from the same sample in a study of blood T cell repertoires in COVID-19. Profiling relied on immunoSEQ multiplex PCR, and the TCRdb table lists in-frame clones only, not all of them. Among approximately 53,000 clones, 87% were seen once, and the ten largest hold roughly a fifth. The sequenced sample was peripheral blood. All receptors derive from a woman aged 80 or older with COVID-19, enrolled during active disease.

This sequence joins TRBV3-1 (or the pseudogene TRBV3-2) and TRBJ2-1, with 8 bases matching TRBD1. CDR3 length equals 16 residues. V lost 2 bases and J lost 11; bases outside the gene matches: 14. Germline values: CDR1 LGHDT, CDR2 YNNKEL (reference sequence). Here the CDR3 reads CASSQTTGGLGGKQFF. In nucleotides, the CDR3 is TGTGCCAGCAGCCAAACTACAGGGGGGTTGGGGGGCAAGCAGTTCTTC.

The V gene is TRBV11-2, the J gene TRBJ1-2, with D possibly being TRBD1 (5 bases). V lost 0 bases and J 7 bases, leaving 12 bases between the germline ends. Germline V gene data show CDR1 as SGHAT and CDR2 as FQNNGV. The CDR3 runs 14 residues. CDR3 in amino acids: CASSLDQGRSGYTF. The CDR3 nucleotides read TGTGCCAGCAGCTTAGATCAGGGAAGGAGTGGCTACACCTTC.